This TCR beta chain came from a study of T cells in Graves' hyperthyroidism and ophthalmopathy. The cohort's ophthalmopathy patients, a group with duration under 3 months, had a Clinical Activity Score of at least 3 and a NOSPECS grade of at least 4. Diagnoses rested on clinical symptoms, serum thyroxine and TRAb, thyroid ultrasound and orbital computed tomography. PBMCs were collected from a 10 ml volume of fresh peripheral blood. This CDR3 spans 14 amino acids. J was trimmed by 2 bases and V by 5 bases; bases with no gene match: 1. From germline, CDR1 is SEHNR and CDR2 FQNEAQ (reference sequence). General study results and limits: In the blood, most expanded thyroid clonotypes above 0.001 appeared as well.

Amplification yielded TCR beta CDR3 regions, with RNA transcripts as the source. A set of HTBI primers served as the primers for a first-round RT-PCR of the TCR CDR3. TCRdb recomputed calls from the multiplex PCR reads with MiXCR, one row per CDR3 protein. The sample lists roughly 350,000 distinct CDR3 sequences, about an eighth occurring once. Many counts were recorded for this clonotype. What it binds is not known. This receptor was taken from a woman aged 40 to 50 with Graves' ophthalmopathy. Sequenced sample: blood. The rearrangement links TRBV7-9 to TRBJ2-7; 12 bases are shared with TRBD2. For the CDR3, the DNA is TGTGCCAGCAGCCGACTAGCGGGGGCCTACGAGCAGTACTTC. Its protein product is CASSRLAGAYEQYF.